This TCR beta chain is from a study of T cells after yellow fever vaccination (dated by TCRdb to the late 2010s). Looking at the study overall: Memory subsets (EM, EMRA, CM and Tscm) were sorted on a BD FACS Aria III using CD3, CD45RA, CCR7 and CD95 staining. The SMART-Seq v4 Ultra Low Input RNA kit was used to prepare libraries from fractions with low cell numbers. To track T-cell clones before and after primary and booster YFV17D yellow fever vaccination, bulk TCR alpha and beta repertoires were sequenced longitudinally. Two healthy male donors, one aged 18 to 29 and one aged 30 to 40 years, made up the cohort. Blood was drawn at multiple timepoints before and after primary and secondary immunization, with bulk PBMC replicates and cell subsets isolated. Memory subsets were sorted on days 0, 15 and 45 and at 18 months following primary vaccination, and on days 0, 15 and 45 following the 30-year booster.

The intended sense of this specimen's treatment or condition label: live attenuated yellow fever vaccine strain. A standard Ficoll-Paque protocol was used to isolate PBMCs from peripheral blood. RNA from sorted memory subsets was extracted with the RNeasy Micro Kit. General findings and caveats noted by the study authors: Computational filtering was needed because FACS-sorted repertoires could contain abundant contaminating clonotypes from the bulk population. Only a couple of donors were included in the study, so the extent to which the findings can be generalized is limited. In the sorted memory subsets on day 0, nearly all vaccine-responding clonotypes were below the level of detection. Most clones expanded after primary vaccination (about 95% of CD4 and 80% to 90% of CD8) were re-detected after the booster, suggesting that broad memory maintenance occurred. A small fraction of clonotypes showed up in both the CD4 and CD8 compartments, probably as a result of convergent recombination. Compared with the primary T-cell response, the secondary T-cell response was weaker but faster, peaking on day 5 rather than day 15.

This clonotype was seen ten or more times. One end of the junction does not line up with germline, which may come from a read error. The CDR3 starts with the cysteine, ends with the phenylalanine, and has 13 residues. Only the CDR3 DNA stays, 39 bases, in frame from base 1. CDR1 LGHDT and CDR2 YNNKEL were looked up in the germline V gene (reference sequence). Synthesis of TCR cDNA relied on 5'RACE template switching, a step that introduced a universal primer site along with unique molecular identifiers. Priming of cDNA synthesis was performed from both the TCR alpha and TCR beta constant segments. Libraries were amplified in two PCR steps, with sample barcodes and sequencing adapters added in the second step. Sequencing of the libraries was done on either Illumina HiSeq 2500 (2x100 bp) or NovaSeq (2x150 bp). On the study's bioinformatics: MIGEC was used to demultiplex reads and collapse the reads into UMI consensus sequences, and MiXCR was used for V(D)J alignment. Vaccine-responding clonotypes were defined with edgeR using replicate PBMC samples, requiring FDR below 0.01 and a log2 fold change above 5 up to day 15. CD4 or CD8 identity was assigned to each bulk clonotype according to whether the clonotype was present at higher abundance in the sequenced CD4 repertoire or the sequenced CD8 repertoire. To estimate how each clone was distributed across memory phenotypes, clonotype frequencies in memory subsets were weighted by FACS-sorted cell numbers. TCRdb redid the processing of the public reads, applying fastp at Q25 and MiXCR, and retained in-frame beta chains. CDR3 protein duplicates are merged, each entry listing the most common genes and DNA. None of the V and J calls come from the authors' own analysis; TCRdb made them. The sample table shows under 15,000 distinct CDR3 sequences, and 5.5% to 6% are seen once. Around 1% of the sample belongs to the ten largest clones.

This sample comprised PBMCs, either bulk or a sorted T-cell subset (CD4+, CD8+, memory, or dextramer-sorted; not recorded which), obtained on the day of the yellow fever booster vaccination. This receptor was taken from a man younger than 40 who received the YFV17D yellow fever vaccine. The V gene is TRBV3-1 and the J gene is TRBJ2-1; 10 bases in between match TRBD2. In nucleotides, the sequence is TGTGCCACCACGTCCGAAGGGCTAGCGGGAGAAATCTTC. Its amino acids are CATTSEGLAGEIF.